These 3 T cell receptor beta chains share one sample of origin, sequenced in a study of T cells in Graves' hyperthyroidism and ophthalmopathy. Amplification of TCR beta CDR3 regions was performed using RNA transcripts as template. During a first-round RT-PCR of the TCR CDR3, the HTBI primer set was used. One entry per CDR3 protein, called by TCRdb with MiXCR from the multiplex PCR reads. The sample records around 520,000 distinct CDR3 sequences, 13% to 15% being singletons. The material sequenced was blood. These receptors were collected from a woman aged 40 to 55 with Graves' hyperthyroidism.

The table lists this clonotype with a few counts. The V and J genes are TRBV5-1 and TRBJ2-5, with 8 bases fitting TRBD1. Germline V gene lookup returns CDR1 SGHRS and CDR2 YFSETQ. Trimming cost V 5 bases and J 5 bases; bases outside gene matches: 14. The length of the CDR3 is 16 residues. For the CDR3, the DNA is TGCGCCAGCAGGACCCGGACAGGGCCGTTGGGTGAGACCCAGTACTTC. Translated: CASRTRTGPLGETQYF.

Concerning this clonotype: With a much larger clone just one base away, this may be a read error. J is TRBJ1-1 and V is TRBV12-3 or TRBV12-4; D gene uncertain. The CDR3 totals 13 residues. In nucleotides, the CDR3 is TGTGCCAGCAGCTTCGGACGGTACACTGAAACTTTCTTT. Its protein product is CASSFGRYTETFF.

This clonotype has just a few counts. The rearrangement joins TRBV27 to TRBJ1-1; 10 bases agree with TRBD1. In germline, CDR1 is MNHEY, CDR2 SMNVEV (reference sequence). The CDR3 runs 14 residues. After removal of 7 bases from V and 7 bases from J, the junction contained 9 bases not matched to a gene. DNA for the CDR3: TGTGCCAGCATTCGGACAGGGGGACCCTATGAAGCTTTCTTT. The encoded protein is CASIRTGGPYEAFF.